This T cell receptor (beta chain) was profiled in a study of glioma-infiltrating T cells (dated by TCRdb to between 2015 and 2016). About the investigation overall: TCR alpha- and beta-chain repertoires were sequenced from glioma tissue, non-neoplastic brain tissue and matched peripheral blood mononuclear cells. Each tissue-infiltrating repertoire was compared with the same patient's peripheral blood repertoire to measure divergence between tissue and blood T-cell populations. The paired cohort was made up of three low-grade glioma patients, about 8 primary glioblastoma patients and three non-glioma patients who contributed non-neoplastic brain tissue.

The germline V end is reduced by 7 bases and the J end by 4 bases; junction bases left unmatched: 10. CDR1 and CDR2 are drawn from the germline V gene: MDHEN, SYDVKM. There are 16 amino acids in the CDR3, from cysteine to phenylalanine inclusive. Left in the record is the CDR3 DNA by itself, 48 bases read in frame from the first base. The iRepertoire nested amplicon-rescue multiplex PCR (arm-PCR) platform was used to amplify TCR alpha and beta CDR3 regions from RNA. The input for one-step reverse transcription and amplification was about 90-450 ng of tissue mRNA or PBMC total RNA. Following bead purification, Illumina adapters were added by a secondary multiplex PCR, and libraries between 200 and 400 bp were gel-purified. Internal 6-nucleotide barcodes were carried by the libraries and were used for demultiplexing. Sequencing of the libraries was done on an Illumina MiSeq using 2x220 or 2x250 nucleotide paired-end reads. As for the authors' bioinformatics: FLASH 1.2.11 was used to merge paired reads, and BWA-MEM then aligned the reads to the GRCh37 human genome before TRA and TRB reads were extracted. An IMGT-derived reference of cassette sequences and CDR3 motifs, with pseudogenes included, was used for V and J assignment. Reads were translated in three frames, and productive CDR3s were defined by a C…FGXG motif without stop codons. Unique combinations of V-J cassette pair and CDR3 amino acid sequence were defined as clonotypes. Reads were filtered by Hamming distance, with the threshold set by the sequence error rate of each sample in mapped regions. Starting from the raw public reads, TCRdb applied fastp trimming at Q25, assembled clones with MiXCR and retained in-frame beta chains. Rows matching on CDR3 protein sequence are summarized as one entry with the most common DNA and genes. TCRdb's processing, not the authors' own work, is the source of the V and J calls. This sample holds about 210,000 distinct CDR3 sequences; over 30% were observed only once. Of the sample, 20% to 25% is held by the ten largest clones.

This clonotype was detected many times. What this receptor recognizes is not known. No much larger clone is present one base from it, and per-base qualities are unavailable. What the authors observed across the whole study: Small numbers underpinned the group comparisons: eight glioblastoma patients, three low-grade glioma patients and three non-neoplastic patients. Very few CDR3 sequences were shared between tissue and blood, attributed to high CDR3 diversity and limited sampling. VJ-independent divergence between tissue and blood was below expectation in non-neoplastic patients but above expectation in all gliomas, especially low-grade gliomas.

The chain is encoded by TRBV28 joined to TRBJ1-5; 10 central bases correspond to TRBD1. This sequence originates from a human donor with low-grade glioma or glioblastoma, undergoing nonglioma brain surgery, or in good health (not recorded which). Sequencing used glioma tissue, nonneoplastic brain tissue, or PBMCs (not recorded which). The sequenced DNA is TGTGCCAGCACCAAGAGGGGGGGACAGGGGAATCAGCCCCAGCATTTT. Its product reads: CASTKRGGQGNQPQHF.